These 19 T cell receptor beta chains originate from one sample sequenced in a study of OX40 agonist ivuxolimab in advanced cancers. Some clones are missing from TCRdb's copy, which holds only in-frame ones; the method was immunoSEQ multiplex PCR. The repertoire holds around 80,000 clones, with approximately 84% as singletons. The sequenced sample was CD4+ or CD8+ T cells sorted from blood, obtained in a trial of the OX40 agonist ivuxolimab. Every receptor here comes from an adult with an advanced solid tumor such as melanoma, head and neck, liver or kidney cancer.

The rearrangement joins TRBV7-3 to TRBJ2-2, with TRBD1 matching 11 bases. The junction had 0 bases not matched to a gene; V was cut back by 3 bases and J by 6 bases. The V gene's germline CDR1 is SGHTA and CDR2 FQGTGA. The CDR3 extends over 14 amino acids. DNA for the CDR3: TGTGCCAGCAGCTTGGGACAGGGGGCCGGGGAGCTGTTTTTT. It specifies CASSLGQGAGELFF.

The chain uses TRBV19 and TRBJ1-5; unclear D gene. V dropped 0 bases and J dropped 5 bases, with 14 bases sitting between them. Germline loops: CDR1 LNHDA, CDR2 SQIVND (reference sequence). The CDR3 is 16 amino acids. The DNA of the CDR3 is TGTGCCAGTAGTATAGATCAGAGTCAGATACATCAGCCCCAGCATTTT. This encodes CASSIDQSQIHQPQHF.

The genes are TRBV6-1 and TRBJ1-6; a weak D match, TRBD1 (6 bases). The CDR3 sequence is 15 residues long. Trimming left V 2 bases short and J 7 bases short, with 12 bases between. The germline V gene encodes CDR1 MNHNS and CDR2 SASEGT. The CDR3 protein is CASSEWGAGNSPLHF. The CDR3 DNA is TGTGCCAGCAGTGAATGGGGGGCTGGAAATTCACCCCTCCACTTT.

The gene calls are TRBV2 and TRBJ2-3; D call uncertain. Trimming took 5 bases from V and 5 from J, leaving 14 bases between them. Germline CDR1 is SNHLY and CDR2 is FYNNEI. CDR3 size: 14 residues. In DNA form, the CDR3 reads TGTGCCAGCAGTAAGGGTTCTCCTATAGATACGCAGTATTTT. Its translation: CASSKGSPIDTQYF.

The chain recombines TRBV30 with TRBJ2-3; unclear D gene. CDR3 size: 16 residues. Germline V CDR1 and CDR2: GTSNPN, SVGIG (reference sequence). The V end was cut by 0 bases, the J end by 2 bases, with 15 bases between. The CDR3 sequence is CAWSVGSTIFTDTQYF. In DNA form, the CDR3 reads TGTGCCTGGAGTGTAGGATCCACAATTTTCACAGATACGCAGTATTTT.

The genes are TRBV7-3 and TRBJ2-2; 9 bases are a match to TRBD2. This CDR3 spans 16 amino acids. Germline-derived CDR1 and CDR2 are SGHTA and FQGTGA. V was pared by 5 bases and J by 3 bases, with 7 bases of the junction left unmatched. The CDR3 spells CASSPRVAGDTGELFF. The CDR3 DNA reads TGTGCCAGCAGCCCCAGGGTAGCGGGAGACACCGGGGAGCTGTTTTTT.

This chain links TRBV28 with TRBJ1-5; D may be TRBD1 (5 bases). This CDR3 comprises 14 residues. The V gene's germline CDR1 is MDHEN and CDR2 SYDVKM. Trimming shortened V by 1 base and J by 9 bases, and 13 bases separated the two germline ends. Written as DNA, the CDR3 is TGTGCCAGCAGTTTATCCACGGCCCAGGGGCCCCAGCATTTT. It encodes CASSLSTAQGPQHF.

This chain links TRBV7-2 with TRBJ2-7, with D perhaps matching TRBD2 (5 bases). The germline gives CDR1 SGHTA, CDR2 FQGNSA. The ends were cut back, 5 bases at V and 3 bases at J, with 14 bases in the middle. CDR3 size: 14 residues. The CDR3 reads CASSPGFTSYEQYF. The CDR3 DNA sequence: TGTGCCAGCAGCCCGGGTTTTACTAGCTACGAGCAGTACTTC.

V gene TRBV6-6 combines with J gene TRBJ2-5; D is undetermined. The J call may be mistaken, given a closer DNA end match to TRBJ2-7. The CDR3 is 13 amino acids. The germline V gene has CDR1 MNHNY and CDR2 SVGAGI (reference sequence). The CDR3 DNA reads as TGTGCCAGCAGTTTAGAAGTCTCCTACGAGCAGTACTTC. It is translated as CASSLEVSYEQYF.

J is TRBJ2-2 and V is TRBV5-4; 8 bases line up with TRBD1. The V segment lost 3 bases and the J segment 5 bases; nucleotides outside the gene matches: 6. CDR1 SGHNT and CDR2 YYREEE come from the germline V gene (reference sequence). CDR3 length: 15 residues. The CDR3 reads CASSSHTGGTGELFF. CDR3 DNA: TGTGCCAGCAGCTCACACACAGGGGGGACCGGGGAGCTGTTTTTT.

The chain uses TRBV30 and TRBJ2-2; TRBD2 is a possible D gene (6 bases). Trimming removed 5 bases from V and 3 bases from J, with 13 bases in between. The CDR3 extends over 14 amino acids. Germline assignment: CDR1 GTSNPN and CDR2 SVGIG (reference sequence). The CDR3 sequence: CAWARGSHTGELFF. The CDR3 coding sequence is TGTGCCTGGGCTCGGGGGTCCCACACCGGGGAGCTGTTTTTT.

This clone was counted a single time. The chain combines TRBV7-2 with TRBJ2-3; 8 bases align to TRBD2. V lost 1 base, J lost 0 bases, and 12 bases stayed unmatched. This CDR3 comprises 19 residues. Per the germline V gene, CDR1 is SGHTA and CDR2 is FQGNSA. The CDR3 DNA reads TGTGCCAGCAGCTTAGTCATTAGCGGGATAGGTGGAAGCACAGATACGCAGTATTTT. It encodes CASSLVISGIGGSTDTQYF.

The J gene is TRBJ2-7, the V gene TRBV5-1, with 10 bases fitting TRBD1. CDR1 and CDR2 (germline): SGHRS, YFSETQ. The CDR3 contains 16 residues. V lost 2 bases, J lost 3 bases, and 8 bases stayed unmatched. This CDR3 is CASSFAGTGVYYEQYF. The CDR3 region has the DNA TGCGCCAGCAGCTTCGCCGGGACAGGGGTCTACTACGAGCAGTACTTC. The full variable domain, rest sourced from reference TRBV5-1 and TRBJ2-7, is KAGVTQTPRYLIKTRGQQVTLSCSPISGHRSVSWYQQTPGQGLQFLFEYFSETQRNKGNFPGRFSGRQFSNSRSEMNVSTLELGDSALYLCASSFAGTGVYYEQYFGPGTRLTVT.

V is TRBV9 and J is TRBJ2-5, with D possibly TRBD1 on 6 matching bases. CDR1 and CDR2 from the germline V gene are SGDLS and YYNGEE. This CDR3 is 13 amino acids long. V was cut by 3 bases and J by 12 bases, with 18 bases left in between. The CDR3 region has the DNA TGTGCCAGCAGCGCCGTTTTACAGGGACCCAAGTACTTC. This translates into CASSAVLQGPKYF.

The gene calls are TRBV11-3 and TRBJ1-6; D is ambiguous. Trimming cost V 5 bases and J 10 bases, with 9 bases left between them. The length of the CDR3 is 12 residues. Germline V CDR1 and CDR2: SGHNT, YENEEA. The CDR3 nucleotides are TGTGCCAGCAGCCCCCCTAACTCACCCCTCCACTTT. Amino acids: CASSPPNSPLHF.

Of note for this clone: The final CDR3 position lacks the conserved phenylalanine or tryptophan, pointing to a likely read error. V gene TRBV6-5 combines with J gene TRBJ2-7; D is perhaps TRBD1 or TRBD2 (7 bases each). CDR1 MNHEY and CDR2 SVGAGI come from the germline V gene. The ends were cut back, 6 bases at V and 3 bases at J, with 12 bases in the middle. This CDR3 contains 13 residues. The CDR3: CASSRGGYYEQYL. CDR3 nucleotide sequence: TGTGCCAGCAGCAGGGGGGGCTACTACGAGCAGTACCTC.

V is TRBV2 and J is TRBJ2-7; no definite D call. The CDR3 runs 12 residues. Trimming took off 5 bases at V and 3 bases at J, with 8 bases between the two ends. CDR1 and CDR2 from the germline V gene are SNHLY and FYNNEI. CDR3 nucleotides: TGTGCCAGCAGTTATAACGGCTACGAGCAGTACTTC. Protein: CASSYNGYEQYF.

The chain couples TRBV2 to TRBJ2-5; 10 bases match TRBD1. Per the germline V gene, CDR1 is SNHLY and CDR2 is FYNNEI. CDR3 length: 15 residues. V dropped 8 bases and J dropped 5; count of bases not matched to a gene: 11. In DNA form, the CDR3 reads TGTGCCAGCGGGGGCGGGACAGGGGTAGGGGAGACCCAGTACTTC. Translation: CASGGGTGVGETQYF.

The chain is built from TRBV19 and TRBJ2-7; maybe TRBD1 (6 bases). The CDR3 totals 11 residues. Trimming removed 10 bases from V and 2 bases from J, with 9 bases in between. CDR1 is LNHDA, CDR2 SQIVND, per germline (reference sequence). DNA for the CDR3: TGTGCCACCGGACAGACCTACGAGCAGTACTTC. Encoded protein: CATGQTYEQYF.